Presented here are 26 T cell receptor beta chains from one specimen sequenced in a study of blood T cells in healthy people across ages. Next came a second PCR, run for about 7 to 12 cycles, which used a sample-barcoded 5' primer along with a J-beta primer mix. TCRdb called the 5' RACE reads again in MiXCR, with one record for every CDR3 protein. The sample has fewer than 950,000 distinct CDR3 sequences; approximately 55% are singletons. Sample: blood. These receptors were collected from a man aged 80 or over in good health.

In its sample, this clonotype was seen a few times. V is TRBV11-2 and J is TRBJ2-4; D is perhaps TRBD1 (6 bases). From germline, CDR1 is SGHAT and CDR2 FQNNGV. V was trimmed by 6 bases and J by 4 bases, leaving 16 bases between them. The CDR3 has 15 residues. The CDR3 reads CASSLNADRKNIQYF. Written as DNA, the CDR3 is TGTGCCAGCAGTTTGAACGCGGACAGAAAAAACATTCAGTACTTC.

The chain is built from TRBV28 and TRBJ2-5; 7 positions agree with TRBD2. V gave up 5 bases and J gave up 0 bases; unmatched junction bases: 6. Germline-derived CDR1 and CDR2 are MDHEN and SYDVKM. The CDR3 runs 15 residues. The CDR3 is CASSPGGGYQETQYF. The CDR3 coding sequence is TGTGCCAGCAGTCCTGGGGGAGGGTACCAAGAGACCCAGTACTTC.

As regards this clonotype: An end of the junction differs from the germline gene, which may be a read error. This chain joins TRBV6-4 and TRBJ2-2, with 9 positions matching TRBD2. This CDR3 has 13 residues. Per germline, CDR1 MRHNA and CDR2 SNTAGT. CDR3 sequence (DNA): TGTGCCGGCAGTAGCGGGAGCACCGGGGAGCTGTTTTTT. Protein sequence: CAGSSGSTGELFF.

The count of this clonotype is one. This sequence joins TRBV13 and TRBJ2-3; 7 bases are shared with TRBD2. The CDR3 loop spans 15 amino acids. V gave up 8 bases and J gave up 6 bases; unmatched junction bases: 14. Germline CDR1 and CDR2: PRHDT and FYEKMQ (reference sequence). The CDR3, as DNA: TGTGCCAGCGACAAGCGGGACCAAGCAAAGGATACGCAGTATTTT. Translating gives CASDKRDQAKDTQYF.

The CDR3 nucleotides read TGCAGCGCGGGGGGGCAGTTGAACACCGGGGAGCTGTTTTTT. Residues: CSAGGQLNTGELFF. The genes are TRBV29-1 and TRBJ2-2; 8 nucleotides agree with TRBD2. From germline, CDR1 is SQVTM and CDR2 ANQGSEA. This CDR3 is built from 14 residues. V shed 7 bases and J 1 base; nucleotides not matched to a gene: 5.

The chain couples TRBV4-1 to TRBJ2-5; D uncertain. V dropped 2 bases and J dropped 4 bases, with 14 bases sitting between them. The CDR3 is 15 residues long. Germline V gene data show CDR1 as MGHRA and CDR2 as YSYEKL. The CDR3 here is CASSQLESPGETQYF. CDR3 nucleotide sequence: TGCGCCAGCAGCCAATTGGAGTCGCCTGGAGAGACCCAGTACTTC.

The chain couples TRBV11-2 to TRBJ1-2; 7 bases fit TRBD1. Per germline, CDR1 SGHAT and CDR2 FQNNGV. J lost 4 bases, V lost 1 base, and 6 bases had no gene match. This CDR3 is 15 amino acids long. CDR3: CASSLALDRVYGYTF. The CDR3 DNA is TGTGCCAGCAGCTTAGCCCTCGACAGGGTCTATGGCTACACCTTC. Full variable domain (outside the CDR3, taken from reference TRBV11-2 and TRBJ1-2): EAGVAQSPRYKIIEKRQSVAFWCNPISGHATLYWYQQILGQGPKLLIQFQNNGVVDDSQLPKDRFSAERLKGVDSTLKIQPAKLEDSAVYLCASSLALDRVYGYTFGSGTRLTVV.

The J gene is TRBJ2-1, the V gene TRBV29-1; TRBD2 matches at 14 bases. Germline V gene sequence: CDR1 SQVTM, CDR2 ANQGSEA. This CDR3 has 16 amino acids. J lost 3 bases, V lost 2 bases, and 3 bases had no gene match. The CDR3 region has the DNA TGCAGCGTTGAACCGGGGACTAGCGGGAGCTACAATGAGCAGTTCTTC. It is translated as CSVEPGTSGSYNEQFF.

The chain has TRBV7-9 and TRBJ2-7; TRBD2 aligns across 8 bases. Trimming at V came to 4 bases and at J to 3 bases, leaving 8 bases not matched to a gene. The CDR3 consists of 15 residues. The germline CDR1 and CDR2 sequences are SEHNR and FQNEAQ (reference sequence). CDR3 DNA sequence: TGTGCCAGCAGCTCCACTAGCGGAAGTATCTACGAGCAGTACTTC. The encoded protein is CASSSTSGSIYEQYF.

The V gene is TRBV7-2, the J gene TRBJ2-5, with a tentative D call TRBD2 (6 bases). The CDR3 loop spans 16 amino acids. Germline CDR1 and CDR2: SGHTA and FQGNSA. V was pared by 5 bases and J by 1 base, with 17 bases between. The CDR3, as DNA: TGTGCCAGCAGCCTCCAATCTGGCGGGATCCAAGAGACCCAGTACTTC. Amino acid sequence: CASSLQSGGIQETQYF.

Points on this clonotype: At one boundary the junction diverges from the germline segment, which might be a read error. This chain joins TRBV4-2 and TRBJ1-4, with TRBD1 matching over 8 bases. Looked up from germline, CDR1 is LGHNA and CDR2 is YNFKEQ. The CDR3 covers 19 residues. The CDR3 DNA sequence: TGTGCCAGCAGCCAGGCCTCGGGGACAGGCCAGACAACTAAGGAAAAACTGTTTTTT. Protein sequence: CASSQASGTGQTTKEKLFF.

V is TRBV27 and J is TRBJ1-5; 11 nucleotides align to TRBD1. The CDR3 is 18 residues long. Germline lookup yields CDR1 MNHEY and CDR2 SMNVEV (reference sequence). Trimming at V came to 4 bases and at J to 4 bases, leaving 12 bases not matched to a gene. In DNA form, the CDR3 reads TGTGCCAGCAGTTCTATTAGAGGGGACAGGGGGATAAATCAGCCCCAGCATTTT. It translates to CASSSIRGDRGINQPQHF.

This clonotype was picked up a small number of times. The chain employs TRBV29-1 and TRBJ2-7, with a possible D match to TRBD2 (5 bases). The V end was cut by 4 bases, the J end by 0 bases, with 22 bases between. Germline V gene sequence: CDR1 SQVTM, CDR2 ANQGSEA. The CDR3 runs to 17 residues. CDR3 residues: CSVAPLIGPGSSYEQYF. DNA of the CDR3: TGCAGCGTTGCTCCCCTCATCGGACCGGGAAGCTCCTACGAGCAGTACTTC.

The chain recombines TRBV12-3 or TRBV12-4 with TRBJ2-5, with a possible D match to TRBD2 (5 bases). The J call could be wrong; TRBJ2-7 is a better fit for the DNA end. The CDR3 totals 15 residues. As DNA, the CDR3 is TGTGCCAGCAGTTTAGTCGCTAGCCTCCCCTACGAGCAGTACTTC. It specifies CASSLVASLPYEQYF.

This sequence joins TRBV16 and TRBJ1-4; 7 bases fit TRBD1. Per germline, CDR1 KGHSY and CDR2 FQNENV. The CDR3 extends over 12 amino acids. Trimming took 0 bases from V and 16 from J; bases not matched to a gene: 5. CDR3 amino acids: CASSQSQGSKFF. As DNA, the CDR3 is TGTGCCAGCAGCCAATCACAGGGGTCTAAGTTTTTT.

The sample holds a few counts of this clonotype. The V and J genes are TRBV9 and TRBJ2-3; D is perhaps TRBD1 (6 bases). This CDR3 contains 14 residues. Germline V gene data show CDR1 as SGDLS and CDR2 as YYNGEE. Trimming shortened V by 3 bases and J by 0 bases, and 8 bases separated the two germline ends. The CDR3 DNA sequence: TGTGCCAGCAGCGAACAGGGAAGCACAGATACGCAGTATTTT. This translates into CASSEQGSTDTQYF.

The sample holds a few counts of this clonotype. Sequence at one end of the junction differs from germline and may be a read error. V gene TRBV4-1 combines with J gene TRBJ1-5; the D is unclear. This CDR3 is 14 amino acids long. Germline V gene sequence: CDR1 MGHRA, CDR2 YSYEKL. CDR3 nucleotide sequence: TGCGCCAACAGCCCAGGACGGGAAAATCAGCCCCAGCATTTT. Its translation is CANSPGRENQPQHF.

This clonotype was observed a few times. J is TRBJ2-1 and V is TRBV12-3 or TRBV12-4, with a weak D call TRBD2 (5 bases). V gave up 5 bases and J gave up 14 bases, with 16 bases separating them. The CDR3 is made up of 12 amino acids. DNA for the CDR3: TGTGCCAGCAGTACCCGAGATAGAGGGAAGTTCTTC. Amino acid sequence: CASSTRDRGKFF.

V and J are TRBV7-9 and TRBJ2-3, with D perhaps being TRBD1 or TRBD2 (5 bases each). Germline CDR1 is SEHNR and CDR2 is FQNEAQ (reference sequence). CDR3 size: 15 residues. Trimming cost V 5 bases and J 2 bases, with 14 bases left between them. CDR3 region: CASSEARGPTDTQYF. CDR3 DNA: TGTGCCAGCAGCGAGGCTCGGGGACCCACAGATACGCAGTATTTT.

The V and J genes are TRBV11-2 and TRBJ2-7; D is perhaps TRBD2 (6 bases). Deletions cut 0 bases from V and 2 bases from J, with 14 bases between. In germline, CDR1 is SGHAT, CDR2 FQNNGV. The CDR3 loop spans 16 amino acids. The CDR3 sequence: CASSLDGGAPTYEQYF. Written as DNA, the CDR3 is TGTGCCAGCAGCTTAGATGGAGGGGCTCCCACCTACGAGCAGTACTTC.

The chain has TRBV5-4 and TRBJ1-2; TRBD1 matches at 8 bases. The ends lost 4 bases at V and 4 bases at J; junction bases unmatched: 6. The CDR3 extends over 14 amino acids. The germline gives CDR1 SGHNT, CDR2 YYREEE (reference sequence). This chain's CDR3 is CASSARTGPYGYTF. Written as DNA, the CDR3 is TGTGCCAGCAGCGCAAGGACAGGGCCCTATGGCTACACCTTC. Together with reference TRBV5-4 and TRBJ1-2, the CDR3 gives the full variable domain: ETGVTQSPTHLIKTRGQQVTLRCSSQSGHNTVSWYQQALGQGPQFIFQYYREEENGRGNFPPRFSGLQFPNYSSELNVNALELDDSALYLCASSARTGPYGYTFGSGTRLTVV.

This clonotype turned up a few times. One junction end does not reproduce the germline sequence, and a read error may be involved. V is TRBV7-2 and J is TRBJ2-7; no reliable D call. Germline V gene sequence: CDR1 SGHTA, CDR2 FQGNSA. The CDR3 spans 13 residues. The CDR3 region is CASSVAAGYEQYF. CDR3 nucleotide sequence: TGTGCCAGCAGCGTAGCAGCAGGCTACGAGCAGTACTTC.

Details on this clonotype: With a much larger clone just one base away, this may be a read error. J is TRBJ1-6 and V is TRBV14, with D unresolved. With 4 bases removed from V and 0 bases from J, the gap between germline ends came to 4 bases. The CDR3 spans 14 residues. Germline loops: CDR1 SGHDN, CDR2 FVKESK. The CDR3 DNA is TGTGCCAGCAGCCCGAGCTCCTATAATTCACCCCTCCACTTT. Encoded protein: CASSPSSYNSPLHF. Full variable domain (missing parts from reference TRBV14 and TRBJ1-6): EAGVTQFPSHSVIEKGQTVTLRCDPISGHDNLYWYRRVMGKEIKFLLHFVKESKQDESGMPNNRFLAERTGGTYSTLKVQPAELEDSGVYFCASSPSSYNSPLHFGNGTRLTVT.

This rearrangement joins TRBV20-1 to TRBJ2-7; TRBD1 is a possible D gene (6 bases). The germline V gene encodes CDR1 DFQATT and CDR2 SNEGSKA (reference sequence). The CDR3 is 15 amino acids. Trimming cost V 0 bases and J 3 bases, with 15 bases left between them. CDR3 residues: CSARDAGTSIYEQYF. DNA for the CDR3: TGCAGTGCTAGAGATGCCGGGACATCAATCTACGAGCAGTACTTC.

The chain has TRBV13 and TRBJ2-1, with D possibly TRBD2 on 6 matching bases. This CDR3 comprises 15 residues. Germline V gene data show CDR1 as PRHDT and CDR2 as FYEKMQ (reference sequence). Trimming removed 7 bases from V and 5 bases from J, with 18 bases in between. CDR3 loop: CASIPGPTGDNEQFF. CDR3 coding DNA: TGTGCCAGCATCCCGGGGCCCACGGGGGACAATGAGCAGTTCTTC.

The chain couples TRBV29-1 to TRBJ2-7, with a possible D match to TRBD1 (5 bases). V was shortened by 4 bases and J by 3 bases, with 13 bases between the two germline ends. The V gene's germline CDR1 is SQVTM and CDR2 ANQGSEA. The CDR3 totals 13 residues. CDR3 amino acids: CSVVRQQDYEQYF. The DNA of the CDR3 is TGCAGCGTTGTAAGACAGCAAGACTACGAGCAGTACTTC.